These T cell receptor beta chains were read from a single sample in a study of OX40 agonist ivuxolimab in advanced cancers. Measured with immunoSEQ multiplex PCR; TCRdb has only the in-frame clones, and not every one. Of about 50,000 clones in the sample, about 93% are singletons; the top ten hold approximately 25%. Sequencing was performed on CD4+ or CD8+ T cells sorted from blood, taken in a trial of the OX40 agonist ivuxolimab. All receptors derive from an adult with an advanced solid tumor such as melanoma, head and neck, liver or kidney cancer. Both conserved end residues are part of each CDR3. A D gene is named only where the DNA matches it firmly. For some rows the clone size is stated as once, few or many, or as a class when expanded; others skip it.

D gene	clone size	V gene	J gene	CDR3 DNA	CDR3 protein
.	.	TRBV7-6	TRBJ2-3	TGTGCCAGCAGCTTAGACAGTAGCACAGATACGCAGTATTTT	CASSLDSSTDTQYF
.	.	TRBV5-1	TRBJ1-4	TGCGCCAGCAGCTTAGGGCCGGTCGGAGCTAATGAAAAACTGTTTTTT	CASSLGPVGANEKLFF
TRBD1	.	TRBV10-1	TRBJ2-7	TGCGCCAGCAGTGACTTAGGGACAGGCCACGAGCAGTACTTC	CASSDLGTGHEQYF
.	.	TRBV9	TRBJ2-7	TGTGCCAGCAGCGGGACGCCCACCTACGAGCAGTACTTC	CASSGTPTYEQYF
TRBD2	.	TRBV7-9	TRBJ2-1	TGTGCCAGCAGCCAGCTAGCGGGAGGGGGTGATGAGCAGTTCTTC	CASSQLAGGGDEQFF
.	once	TRBV9	TRBJ2-1	TGTGCCAGCAGCGTGGGGCCCGGACGTCCCTCCTACAATGAGCAGTTCTTC	CASSVGPGRPSYNEQFF
TRBD2	.	TRBV5-6	TRBJ2-1	TGTGCCAGCAGCTCGGCCCTCTTGAGCGGGATGGGCGATGAGCAGTTCTTC	CASSSALLSGMGDEQFF
.	.	TRBV4-3	TRBJ1-1	TGCGCCAGCAGCCAAGATAGGGAGGCGTTGAACACTGAAGCTTTCTTT	CASSQDREALNTEAFF
.	.	TRBV25-1	TRBJ2-6	TGTGCCAGCAGTTCGGCTCCCGGGGCCAACGTCCTGACTTTC	CASSSAPGANVLTF
.	.	TRBV5-6	TRBJ1-1	TGTGCCAGCAACTTTCAGTCAAACGAAGCTTTCTTT	CASNFQSNEAFF
TRBD1	.	TRBV5-1	TRBJ2-1	TGCGCCAGCAGCTTCTATTACAGGGGAAGCTCCTACAATGAGCAGTTCTTC	CASSFYYRGSSYNEQFF
.	.	TRBV2	TRBJ2-3	TGTGCCAGCAGACCCCTAGTAGTCCGCACAGATACGCAGTATTTT	CASRPLVVRTDTQYF
TRBD2	.	TRBV28	TRBJ2-7	TGTGCCAGCAGTCCCCGGCGGGGACTAGCGGGAGGGCAGTCGTCCGAGCAGTACTTC	CASSPRRGLAGGQSSEQYF
.	.	TRBV5-8	TRBJ2-7	TGTGCCAGCAGCTTGGCCCGGGACTTCTACGAGCAGTACTTC	CASSLARDFYEQYF
.	once	TRBV6-1	TRBJ1-5	TGTGCCAGCAGTGAAGCCGGAGGGGGCAATCAGCCCCAGCATTTT	CASSEAGGGNQPQHF
TRBD2	.	TRBV28	TRBJ2-2	TGTGCCAGCAGTCCACGGGGGGGGGACGACACCGGGGAGCTGTTTTTT	CASSPRGGDDTGELFF
.	.	TRBV27	TRBJ2-1	TGTGCCAGCAGTTTAGGGTTCGATGAGCAGTTCTTC	CASSLGFDEQFF
.	.	TRBV9	TRBJ2-2	TGTGCCAGCAGCCCCCAAAACACCGGGGAGCTGTTTTTT	CASSPQNTGELFF
TRBD1	.	TRBV14	TRBJ2-7	TGTGCCAGCAGCCCGGGACAGGGGGGGTACGAGCAGTACTTC	CASSPGQGGYEQYF
.	once	TRBV5-1	TRBJ2-7	TGCGCCAGCAGCTTGGTCGCTCGATGGGGGTACGAGCAGTACTTC	CASSLVARWGYEQYF
TRBD2	once	TRBV28	TRBJ2-7	TGTGCCAGCAGTCCGGGACTAGCGGGAGGGTGGAGCTCCTACGAGCAGTACTTC	CASSPGLAGGWSSYEQYF
TRBD1	.	TRBV6-5	TRBJ2-2	TGTGCCAGCAGTACAGGGGCCACCGGGGAGCTGTTTTTT	CASSTGATGELFF
TRBD2	.	TRBV7-9	TRBJ2-1	TGTGCCAGCAGCTCGACTAGCGAGTACAATGAGCAGTTCTTC	CASSSTSEYNEQFF
.	once	TRBV5-4	TRBJ2-1	TGTGCCAGCAGCTTGGGTAGCTACAATGAGCAGTTCTTC	CASSLGSYNEQFF
TRBD2	once	TRBV9	TRBJ2-3	TGTGCCAGCAGCGTAGGACTAGCGGATAGCACAGATACGCAGTATTTT	CASSVGLADSTDTQYF
.	.	TRBV7-9	TRBJ2-4	TGTGCCAGCAGCGCTACGTCCGGGACCTTCAGGGACATTCAGTACTTC	CASSATSGTFRDIQYF
.	.	TRBV5-1	TRBJ2-2	TGCGCCAGCAGCATCAAGATTGGGAGTACCGGGGAGCTGTTTTTT	CASSIKIGSTGELFF
.	once	TRBV7-6	TRBJ2-7	TGTGCCAGCAGCTTAACGGAGGGCCTCTACGAGCAGTACTTC	CASSLTEGLYEQYF
.	.	TRBV11-2	TRBJ2-7	TGTGCCAGCAGCTTAGGGCTAGGCGTTGGCGAGCAGTACTTC	CASSLGLGVGEQYF
TRBD1	few	TRBV30	TRBJ1-1	TGTGCCTGGGACCGGGACAGGGCGAACACTGAAGCTTTCTTT	CAWDRDRANTEAFF
.	few	TRBV27	TRBJ2-6	TGTGCCAGCAGTACTACCGGGGGGCCTGGTGGGGCCAACGTCCTGACTTTC	CASSTTGGPGGANVLTF
.	.	TRBV5-8	TRBJ2-1	TGTGCCAGCAGCCCTGAGATTGATTTTGGCAATGAGCAGTTCTTC	CASSPEIDFGNEQFF
TRBD1	.	TRBV2	TRBJ1-5	TGTGCCAGCAGTGAGGCTAGGACAGGAGGGTTAGGAAATCAGCCCCAGCATTTT	CASSEARTGGLGNQPQHF
.	.	TRBV28	TRBJ2-2	TGTGCCAGCAGTTACGAAAGGGGGACCGGGGAGCTGTTTTTT	CASSYERGTGELFF
TRBD1	.	TRBV9	TRBJ2-5	TGTGCCAGCAGCGTACAGGGGGCTTACCAAGAGACCCAGTACTTC	CASSVQGAYQETQYF
.	.	TRBV4-3	TRBJ2-1	TGCGCCAGCAGCCGCCTCACACAAGTTCATAGTAGTAGCTCCTACAATGAGCAGTTCTTC	CASSRLTQVHSSSSYNEQFF
TRBD1	.	TRBV28	TRBJ2-7	TGTGCCAGCAGTTTTCTACAGGGGGGACAGGGGGCAAACGAGCAGTACTTC	CASSFLQGGQGANEQYF
.	.	TRBV27	TRBJ1-1	TGTGCCAGCAGTTTATTTTACAGGGAAGAAGCTTTCTTT	CASSLFYREEAFF
TRBD2	once	TRBV7-6	TRBJ2-5	TGTGCCAGCGGGGAGGGGAGACAAGAGACCCAGTACTTC	CASGEGRQETQYF
.	.	TRBV9	TRBJ2-6	TGTGCCAGCAGCATCCCGAGACAGTCTGGGGCCAACGTCCTGACTTTC	CASSIPRQSGANVLTF
TRBD1	.	TRBV4-1	TRBJ2-2	TGCGCCAGCAGCCAGCGGACAGGGTTGGCCGGGGAGCTGTTTTTT	CASSQRTGLAGELFF
TRBD1	.	TRBV27	TRBJ2-7	TGTGCCAGCAGTCCCTCCGCCGGGACAGTCAACTACGAGCAGTACTTC	CASSPSAGTVNYEQYF
TRBD1	.	TRBV5-1	TRBJ2-7	TGCGCCAGCAGCTCAGGACAGGGGACATTATCCTACGAGCAGTACTTC	CASSSGQGTLSYEQYF
.	.	TRBV6-5	TRBJ1-5	TGTGCCAGCAGGCCCGGGACGGGGAATTATCAGCCCCAGCATTTT	CASRPGTGNYQPQHF
TRBD2	once	TRBV28	TRBJ2-7	TGTGCCAGCAGGCCGTATATACTAGCGGGAGTTGGTGAGCAGTACTTC	CASRPYILAGVGEQYF
.	.	TRBV5-5	TRBJ2-7	TGTGCCAGCAGCCACACCTTACAGGGTCGAGGCTACTACGAGCAGTACTTC	CASSHTLQGRGYYEQYF
.	.	TRBV30	TRBJ2-3	TGTGCCCTTTCCGGCGGGAAGGTCCCCGATACGCAGTATTTT	CALSGGKVPDTQYF
TRBD1	.	TRBV27	TRBJ1-2	TGTGCCAGCAGTCCGGGACAGGGTGGAAGCTACACCTTC	CASSPGQGGSYTF
.	.	TRBV6-5	TRBJ2-5	TGTGCCAGCAGCGCCGAGGGGCCGCCATATGTCGCCCAGTACTTC	CASSAEGPPYVAQYF
.	.	TRBV2	TRBJ2-1	TGTGCCAGCAGTGGCCAGGGTTACAATGAGCAGTTCTTC	CASSGQGYNEQFF
.	.	TRBV4-3	TRBJ1-1	TGCGCCAGCAGCCAAGATCGGGGTGGCACTGAAGCTTTCTTT	CASSQDRGGTEAFF
TRBD1	.	TRBV4-1	TRBJ2-1	TGCGCCAGCAGCACCTGGACAGGGCATGAGCAGTTCTTC	CASSTWTGHEQFF
.	once	TRBV5-4	TRBJ2-7	TGTGCCAGCAGCATCCCGGGACATAACTCCTACGAGCAGTACTTC	CASSIPGHNSYEQYF